Listed below are T cell receptor beta chains from one sample, sequenced in a study of T-cell reconstitution after alpha-beta-depleted transplantation in children. TCRdb used MiXCR to reprocess the PCR reads, holding one entry per CDR3 protein. The sample yields 300,000 to 400,000 distinct CDR3 sequences, about an eighth seen once. Here the sequenced sample was PBMCs, taken from the stem cell graft. The receptors originated from a human donor who donated a stem cell graft to a child with Fanconi anemia. Each CDR3 is given with its conserved first and last residue. Fields, in order: clone size, D gene, V gene, J gene, CDR3 DNA, CDR3 protein. D genes are given only for firm matches. For some rows the clone size is stated as once, few or many, or as a class when expanded; others skip it.

clone size: .
D gene: TRBD1
V gene: TRBV4-2
J gene: TRBJ2-1
CDR3 DNA: TGTGCCAGCAGCCCAGGACAGGGAGGCCCGAGCTCCTACAATGAGCAGTTCTTC
CDR3 protein: CASSPGQGGPSSYNEQFF

clone size: .
D gene: .
V gene: TRBV30
J gene: TRBJ1-1
CDR3 DNA: TGTGCCTGGGGCCTCACGCTACTCACTGAAGCTTTCTTT
CDR3 protein: CAWGLTLLTEAFF

clone size: .
D gene: .
V gene: TRBV20-1
J gene: TRBJ1-2
CDR3 DNA: TGCAGTGCCACGGAAGGATCCTATGGCTACACCTTC
CDR3 protein: CSATEGSYGYTF

clone size: few
D gene: TRBD1
V gene: TRBV20-1
J gene: TRBJ2-7
CDR3 DNA: TGCAGTGCTAGACCCGGTGGGACAGGGGAAGACGAGCAGTACTTC
CDR3 protein: CSARPGGTGEDEQYF

clone size: few
D gene: TRBD2
V gene: TRBV30
J gene: TRBJ2-7
CDR3 DNA: TGTGCCTGGGTTCCGGGGGGTCGGCCCTACGAGCAGTACTTC
CDR3 protein: CAWVPGGRPYEQYF

clone size: few
D gene: .
V gene: TRBV5-6
J gene: TRBJ2-3
CDR3 DNA: TGTGCCAGCAGCTTCGTTGGATCTAGCACAGATACGCAGTATTTT
CDR3 protein: CASSFVGSSTDTQYF

clone size: .
D gene: TRBD1
V gene: TRBV11-3
J gene: TRBJ2-3
CDR3 DNA: TGTGCCAGCGCCCCCAGTACAGGGGGCATGGCAGATACGCAGTATTTT
CDR3 protein: CASAPSTGGMADTQYF

clone size: many
D gene: .
V gene: TRBV12-3/TRBV12-4
J gene: TRBJ2-6
CDR3 DNA: TGTGCCAGCAGCCCGCCCGGGAGCGTCCTGACTTTC
CDR3 protein: CASSPPGSVLTF

clone size: many
D gene: .
V gene: TRBV20-1
J gene: TRBJ1-4
CDR3 DNA: TGCAGTGCTAGAGGACAGGACGTACGCTTTTTT
CDR3 protein: CSARGQDVRFF

clone size: .
D gene: .
V gene: TRBV2
J gene: TRBJ1-4
CDR3 DNA: TGTGCCAGCGGAAGGACAGAGAATGAAAAACTGTTTTTT
CDR3 protein: CASGRTENEKLFF

clone size: many
D gene: .
V gene: TRBV9
J gene: TRBJ2-1
CDR3 DNA: TGTGCCAGCAGCCCAACCCCCTACAACAATGAGCAGTTCTTC
CDR3 protein: CASSPTPYNNEQFF

clone size: few
D gene: .
V gene: TRBV5-1
J gene: TRBJ2-2
CDR3 DNA: TGCGCCAGCAGCCTACAGGGTAGGGAGGGCCGGGAGCTGTTTTTT
CDR3 protein: CASSLQGREGRELFF

clone size: once
D gene: .
V gene: TRBV11-2
J gene: TRBJ2-6
CDR3 DNA: TGTGCCAGCAGCTTATTCCCCCTAGGGACCTCTGGGGCCAACGTCCTGACTTTC
CDR3 protein: CASSLFPLGTSGANVLTF

clone size: .
D gene: .
V gene: TRBV19
J gene: TRBJ2-1
CDR3 DNA: TGTGCCAGTAGTTATAAGATTGAGCAGTTCTTC
CDR3 protein: CASSYKIEQFF

clone size: many
D gene: .
V gene: TRBV29-1
J gene: TRBJ2-1
CDR3 DNA: TGCAGCGTTTTGGCGGGGATTCCCTACAATGAGCAGTTCTTC
CDR3 protein: CSVLAGIPYNEQFF

clone size: many
D gene: .
V gene: TRBV5-5
J gene: TRBJ2-1
CDR3 DNA: TGTGCCAGCAGCTTTCGTATTCGGAATGAGCAGTTCTTC
CDR3 protein: CASSFRIRNEQFF

clone size: .
D gene: .
V gene: TRBV20-1
J gene: TRBJ1-1
CDR3 DNA: TGCAGTGCCAAGGTGGGGTCCACTGAAGCTTTCTTT
CDR3 protein: CSAKVGSTEAFF

clone size: .
D gene: .
V gene: TRBV12-3/TRBV12-4
J gene: TRBJ2-6
CDR3 DNA: TGTGCCAGCAGTTTCCGGCAGTCTGGGGCCAACGTCCTGACTTTC
CDR3 protein: CASSFRQSGANVLTF

clone size: few
D gene: .
V gene: TRBV20-1
J gene: TRBJ1-5
CDR3 DNA: TGCAGTGCTAGAGATTGGGAGGGTCAGCCCCAGCATTTT
CDR3 protein: CSARDWEGQPQHF

clone size: many
D gene: TRBD1
V gene: TRBV27
J gene: TRBJ2-1
CDR3 DNA: TGTGCCAGCAGTTTGGACAGGGTAAGGAATGAGCAGTTCTTC
CDR3 protein: CASSLDRVRNEQFF

clone size: .
D gene: .
V gene: TRBV9
J gene: TRBJ1-1
CDR3 DNA: TGTGCCAGCAGCGTAGTGTCAGACACTGAAGCTTTCTTT
CDR3 protein: CASSVVSDTEAFF

clone size: many
D gene: .
V gene: TRBV5-5
J gene: TRBJ2-5
CDR3 DNA: TGTGCCAGCAGCTTGCAAGTAGGAGAGACCCAGTACTTC
CDR3 protein: CASSLQVGETQYF